This record looks at one TCR beta chain sequence and its context. Its matching antigen is unknown. V dropped 8 bases and J dropped 5 bases, with 10 bases sitting between them. This CDR3 spans 12 amino acids. Germline-derived CDR1 and CDR2 are KGHSH and LQKENI. The data belong to a study of T cells in Graves' hyperthyroidism and ophthalmopathy. In the study overall: Peripheral blood samples were taken at initial diagnosis, prior to any treatment.

Based on clinical symptoms, serum thyroxine and TRAb, thyroid ultrasound and orbital computed tomography, diagnoses were reached. General study points: Onset of ophthalmopathy came a median 6.5 months after the model predicted it.

The CDR3 regions of TCR beta were amplified from RNA transcripts. The HTBI primer set served for first-round RT-PCR of the TCR CDR3. MiXCR, applied by TCRdb to the multiplex PCR reads, yields one record per CDR3 protein. The sample includes more than 300,000 distinct CDR3 sequences, about 14% seen only once; the top ten take under 30%. The specimen sequenced was blood. The J gene is TRBJ2-1, the V gene TRBV18; the D gene could be TRBD1 or TRBD2 (5 bases each). The source is a woman aged 30 to 39 with Graves' hyperthyroidism. The CDR3 DNA follows: TGTGCCAGCGGCCGGGGCGACAATGAGCAGTTCTTC. Protein: CASGRGDNEQFF.